Sequencing of this T cell receptor (beta chain) was carried out in a study of shared clonotypes between healthy human individuals. The table came from immunoSEQ multiplex PCR; TCRdb's copy has only in-frame clones and leaves some out. Seen here are some 690,000 clones, about nine tenths observed once, and the top ten hold around a third. The germline CDR1 and CDR2 sequences are MNHEY and SMNVEV (reference sequence). This CDR3 has 17 residues. J gave up 2 bases and V 6 bases, and 10 bases lay outside the gene matches. This sequence originates from a man younger than 35 in good health. Some clones in this sample may be carry-over from other donors' samples. Sequencing was done on a sample of memory CD8+ T cells from PBMCs. Documented subset: CD45RO+ cells pooled with CCR7-negative TemRA cells. The chain has TRBV27 and TRBJ2-7; 13 bases fit TRBD2. The CDR3 here is CASSRQDGLAGAYEQYF. Written as DNA, the CDR3 is TGTGCCAGCAGCCGACAGGACGGACTAGCGGGAGCCTACGAGCAGTACTTC.